The present T cell receptor (beta chain) was sequenced within a study of blood T cell repertoires in COVID-19. Across the whole study: The United States, Italy and Spain provided the acute and convalescent COVID-19 samples.

Source study methods: Reference gene primer amplification gave estimated nucleated cell counts. TCRdb's copy holds only in-frame clones and misses some; the assay was immunoSEQ multiplex PCR. D and trimming were read from the DNA, whereas the V and J calls and clone size are those reported in that table. The table has 26,000 or so clones, about 90% seen once. The specimen was peripheral blood. This receptor was identified in a human donor in a cohort sampled during active COVID-19.

This CDR3 reads CASSILTGKGTEAFF. CDR3 sequence (DNA): TGTGCCAGCAGCATTTTAACAGGGAAGGGCACTGAAGCTTTCTTT. This rearrangement joins TRBV21-1 to TRBJ1-1; the table's D call of TRBD1 was not tested on the DNA. TRBV21-1 is reported as a pseudogene. The CDR3 consists of 15 residues.